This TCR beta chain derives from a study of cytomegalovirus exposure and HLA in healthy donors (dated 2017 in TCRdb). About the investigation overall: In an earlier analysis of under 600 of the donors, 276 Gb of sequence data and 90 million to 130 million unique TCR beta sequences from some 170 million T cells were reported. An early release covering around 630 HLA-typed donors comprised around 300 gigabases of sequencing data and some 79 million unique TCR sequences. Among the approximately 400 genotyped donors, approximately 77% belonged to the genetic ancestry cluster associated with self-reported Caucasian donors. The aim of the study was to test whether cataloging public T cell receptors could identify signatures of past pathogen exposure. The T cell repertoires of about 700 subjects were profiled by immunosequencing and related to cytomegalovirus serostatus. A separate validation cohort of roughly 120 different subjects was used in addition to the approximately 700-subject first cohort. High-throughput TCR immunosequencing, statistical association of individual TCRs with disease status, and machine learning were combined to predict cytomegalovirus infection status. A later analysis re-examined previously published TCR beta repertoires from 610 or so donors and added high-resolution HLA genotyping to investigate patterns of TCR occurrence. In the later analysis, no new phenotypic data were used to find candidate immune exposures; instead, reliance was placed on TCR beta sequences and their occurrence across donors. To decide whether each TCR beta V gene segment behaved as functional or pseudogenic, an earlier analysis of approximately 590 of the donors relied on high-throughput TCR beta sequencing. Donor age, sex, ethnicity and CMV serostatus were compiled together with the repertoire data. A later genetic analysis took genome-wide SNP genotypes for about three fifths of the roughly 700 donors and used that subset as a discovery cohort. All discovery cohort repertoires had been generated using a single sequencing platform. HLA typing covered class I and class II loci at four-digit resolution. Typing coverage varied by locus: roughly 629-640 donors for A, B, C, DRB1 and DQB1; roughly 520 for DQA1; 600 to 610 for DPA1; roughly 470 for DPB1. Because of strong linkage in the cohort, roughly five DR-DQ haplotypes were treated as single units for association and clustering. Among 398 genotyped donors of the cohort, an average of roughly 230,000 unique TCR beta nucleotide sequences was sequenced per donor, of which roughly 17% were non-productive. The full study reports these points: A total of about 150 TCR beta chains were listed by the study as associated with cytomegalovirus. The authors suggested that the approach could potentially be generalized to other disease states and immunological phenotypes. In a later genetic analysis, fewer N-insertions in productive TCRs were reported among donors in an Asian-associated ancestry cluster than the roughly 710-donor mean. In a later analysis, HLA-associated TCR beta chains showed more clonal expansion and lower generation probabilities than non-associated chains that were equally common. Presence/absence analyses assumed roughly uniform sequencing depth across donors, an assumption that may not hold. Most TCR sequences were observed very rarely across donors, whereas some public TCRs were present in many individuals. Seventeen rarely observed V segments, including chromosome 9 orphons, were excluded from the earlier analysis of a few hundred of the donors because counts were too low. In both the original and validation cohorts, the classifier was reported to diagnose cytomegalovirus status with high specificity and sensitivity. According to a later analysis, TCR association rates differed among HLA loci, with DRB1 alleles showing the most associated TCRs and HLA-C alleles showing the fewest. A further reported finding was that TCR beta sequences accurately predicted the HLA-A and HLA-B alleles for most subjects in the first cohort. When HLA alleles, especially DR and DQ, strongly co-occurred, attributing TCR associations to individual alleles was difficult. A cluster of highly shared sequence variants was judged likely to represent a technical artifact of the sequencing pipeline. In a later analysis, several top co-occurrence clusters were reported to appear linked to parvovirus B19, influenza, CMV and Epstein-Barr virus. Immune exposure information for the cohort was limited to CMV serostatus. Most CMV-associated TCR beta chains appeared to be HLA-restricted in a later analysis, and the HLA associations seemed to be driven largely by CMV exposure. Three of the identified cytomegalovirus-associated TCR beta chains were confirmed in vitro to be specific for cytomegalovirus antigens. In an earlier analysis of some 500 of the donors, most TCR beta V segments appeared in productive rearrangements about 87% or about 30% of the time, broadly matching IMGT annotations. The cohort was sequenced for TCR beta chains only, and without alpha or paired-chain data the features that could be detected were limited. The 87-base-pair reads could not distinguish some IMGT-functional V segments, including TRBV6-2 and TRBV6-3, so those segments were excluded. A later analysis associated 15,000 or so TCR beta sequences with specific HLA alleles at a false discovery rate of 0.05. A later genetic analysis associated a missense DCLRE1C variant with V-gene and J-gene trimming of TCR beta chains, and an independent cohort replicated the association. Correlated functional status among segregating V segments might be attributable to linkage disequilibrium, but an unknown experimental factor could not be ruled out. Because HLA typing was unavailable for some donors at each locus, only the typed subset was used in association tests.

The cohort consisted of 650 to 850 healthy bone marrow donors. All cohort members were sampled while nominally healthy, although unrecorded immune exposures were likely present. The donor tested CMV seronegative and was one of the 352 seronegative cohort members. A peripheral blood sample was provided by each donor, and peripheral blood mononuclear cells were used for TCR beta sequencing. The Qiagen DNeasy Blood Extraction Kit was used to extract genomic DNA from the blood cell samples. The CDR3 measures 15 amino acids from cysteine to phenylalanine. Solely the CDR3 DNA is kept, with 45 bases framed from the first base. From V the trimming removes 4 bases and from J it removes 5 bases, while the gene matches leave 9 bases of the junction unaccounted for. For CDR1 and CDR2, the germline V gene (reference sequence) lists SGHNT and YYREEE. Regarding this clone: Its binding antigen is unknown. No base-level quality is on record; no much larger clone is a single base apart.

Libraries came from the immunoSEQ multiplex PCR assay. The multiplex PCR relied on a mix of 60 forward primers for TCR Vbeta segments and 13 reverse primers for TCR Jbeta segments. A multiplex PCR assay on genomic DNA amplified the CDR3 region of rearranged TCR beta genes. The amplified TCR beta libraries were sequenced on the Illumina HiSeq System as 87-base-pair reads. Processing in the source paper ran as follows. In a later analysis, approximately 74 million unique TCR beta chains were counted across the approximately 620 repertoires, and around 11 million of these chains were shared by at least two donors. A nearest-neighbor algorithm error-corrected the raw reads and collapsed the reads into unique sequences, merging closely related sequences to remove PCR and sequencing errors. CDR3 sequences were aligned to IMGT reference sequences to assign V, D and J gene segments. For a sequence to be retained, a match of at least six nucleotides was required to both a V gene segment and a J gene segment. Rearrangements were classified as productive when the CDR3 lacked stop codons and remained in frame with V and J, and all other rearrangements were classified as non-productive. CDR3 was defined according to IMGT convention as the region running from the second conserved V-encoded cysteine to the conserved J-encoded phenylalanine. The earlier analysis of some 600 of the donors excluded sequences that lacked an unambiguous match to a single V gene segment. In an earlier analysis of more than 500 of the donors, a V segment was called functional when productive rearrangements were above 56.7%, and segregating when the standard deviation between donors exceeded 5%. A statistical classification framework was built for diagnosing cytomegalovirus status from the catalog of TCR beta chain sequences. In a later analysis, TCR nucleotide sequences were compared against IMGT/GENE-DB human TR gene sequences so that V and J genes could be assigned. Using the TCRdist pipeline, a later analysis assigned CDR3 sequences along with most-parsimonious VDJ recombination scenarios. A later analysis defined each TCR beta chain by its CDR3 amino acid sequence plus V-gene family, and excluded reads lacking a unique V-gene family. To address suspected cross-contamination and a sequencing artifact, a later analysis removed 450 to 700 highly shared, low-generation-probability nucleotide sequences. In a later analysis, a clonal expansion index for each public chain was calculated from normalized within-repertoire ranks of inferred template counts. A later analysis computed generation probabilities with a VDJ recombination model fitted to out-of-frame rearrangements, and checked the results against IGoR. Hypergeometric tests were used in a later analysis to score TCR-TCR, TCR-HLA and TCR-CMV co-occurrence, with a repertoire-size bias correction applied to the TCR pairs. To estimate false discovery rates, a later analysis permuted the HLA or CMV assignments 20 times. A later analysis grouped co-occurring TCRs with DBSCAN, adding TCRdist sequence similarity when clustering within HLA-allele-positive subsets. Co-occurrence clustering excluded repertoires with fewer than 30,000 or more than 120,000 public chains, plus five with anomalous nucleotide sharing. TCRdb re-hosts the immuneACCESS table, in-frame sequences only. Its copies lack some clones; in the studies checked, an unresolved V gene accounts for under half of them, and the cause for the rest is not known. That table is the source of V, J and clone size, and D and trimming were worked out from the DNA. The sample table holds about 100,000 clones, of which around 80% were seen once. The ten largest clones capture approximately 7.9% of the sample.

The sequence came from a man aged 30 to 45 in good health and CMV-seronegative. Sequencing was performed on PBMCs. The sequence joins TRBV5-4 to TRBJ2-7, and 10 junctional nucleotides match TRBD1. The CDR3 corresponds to CASSAPGTGENEQYF. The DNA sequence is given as TGTGCCAGCAGCGCCCCCGGGACAGGGGAGAACGAGCAGTACTTC.